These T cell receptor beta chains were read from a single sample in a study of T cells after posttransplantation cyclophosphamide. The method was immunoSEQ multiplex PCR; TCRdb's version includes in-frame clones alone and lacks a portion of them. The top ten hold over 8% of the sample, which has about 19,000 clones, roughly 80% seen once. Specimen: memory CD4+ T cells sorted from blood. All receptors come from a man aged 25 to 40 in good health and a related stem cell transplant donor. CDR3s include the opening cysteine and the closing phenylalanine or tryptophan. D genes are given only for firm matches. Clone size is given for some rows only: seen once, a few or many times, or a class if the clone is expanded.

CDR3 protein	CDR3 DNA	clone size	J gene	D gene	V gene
CSVEVRTGWGYTF	TGCAGCGTTGAAGTCCGGACAGGGTGGGGCTACACCTTC	NA	TRBJ1-2	TRBD1	TRBV29-1
CASSLDRETEAFF	TGTGCCAGCAGCCTAGACAGGGAAACTGAAGCTTTCTTT	NA	TRBJ1-1	TRBD1	TRBV5-4
CASSQVFAQRGGRNEQFF	TGTGCCAGCAGCCAAGTGTTCGCCCAGCGGGGGGGCCGAAATGAGCAGTTCTTC	NA	TRBJ2-1	TRBD2	TRBV4-2
CASSPARNQPQHF	TGCGCCAGCAGCCCCGCGAGGAATCAGCCCCAGCATTTT	NA	TRBJ1-5	NA	TRBV4-3
CASGRSNTEAFF	TGTGCTAGTGGCAGGTCGAACACTGAAGCTTTCTTT	once	TRBJ1-1	NA	TRBV12-5
CASSSPGTGFVYEQYF	TGTGCCAGCAGCAGTCCCGGGACAGGGTTTGTATACGAGCAGTACTTC	NA	TRBJ2-7	TRBD1	TRBV4-2
CASVTKRSTDTQYF	TGTGCCAGCGTCACGAAGAGGAGCACAGATACGCAGTATTTT	NA	TRBJ2-3	NA	TRBV7-9
CASRERGGTDTQYF	TGTGCCAGCCGAGAGCGGGGCGGCACAGATACGCAGTATTTT	NA	TRBJ2-3	TRBD2	TRBV6-5
CASSLGLISGNTIYF	TGTGCCAGCAGCTTAGGGCTGATCTCTGGAAACACCATATATTTT	once	TRBJ1-3	NA	TRBV11-2
CARDPRDTNTGELFF	TGTGCCAGAGACCCTAGGGACACGAACACCGGGGAGCTGTTTTTT	NA	TRBJ2-2	NA	TRBV5-3
CASSLALDSSYEQYF	TGCGCCAGCAGCCTAGCTCTAGACAGCTCCTACGAGCAGTACTTC	NA	TRBJ2-7	NA	TRBV4-1
CASRAGGQNYEQYF	TGTGCCAGCCGAGCGGGGGGGCAGAACTACGAGCAGTACTTC	NA	TRBJ2-7	TRBD2	TRBV6-1
CASSYSRLNTEAFF	TGTGCCAGCAGTTACTCCCGTTTAAACACTGAAGCTTTCTTT	NA	TRBJ1-1	NA	TRBV6-5
CASSLKTGGRTEAFF	TGTGCCAGCAGCTTAAAAACAGGGGGAAGGACTGAAGCTTTCTTT	NA	TRBJ1-1	TRBD1	TRBV7-9